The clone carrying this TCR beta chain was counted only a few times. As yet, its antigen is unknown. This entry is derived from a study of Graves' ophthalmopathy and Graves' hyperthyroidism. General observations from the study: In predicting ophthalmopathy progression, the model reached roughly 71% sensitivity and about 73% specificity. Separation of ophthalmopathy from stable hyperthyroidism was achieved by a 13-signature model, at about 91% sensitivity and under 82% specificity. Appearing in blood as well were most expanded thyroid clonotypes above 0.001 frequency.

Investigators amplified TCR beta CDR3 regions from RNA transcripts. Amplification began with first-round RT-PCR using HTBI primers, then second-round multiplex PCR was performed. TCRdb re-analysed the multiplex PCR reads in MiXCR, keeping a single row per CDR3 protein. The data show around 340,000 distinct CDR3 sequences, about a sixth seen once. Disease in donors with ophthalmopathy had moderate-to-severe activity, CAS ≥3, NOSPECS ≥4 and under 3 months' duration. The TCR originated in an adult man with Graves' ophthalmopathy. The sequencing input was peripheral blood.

The CDR3 sequence is CASSFERNQPQHF. The CDR3 DNA sequence: TGTGCCAGCAGTTTTGAGCGCAATCAGCCCCAGCATTTT. The rearrangement uses TRBV12-3 or TRBV12-4 and TRBJ1-5, with no clear D. Trimming left V 3 bases short and J 2 bases short, with 5 bases between. The CDR3 contains 13 residues.